This T cell receptor (beta chain) was sequenced in a study of post-analysis software for immune sequencing data. Study results and caveats: Elevated frequency relative to controls characterized roughly five TRBV segments in patients, TRBV5-6, TRBV5-1 and TRBV20-1 among them.

Sequencing libraries made from TCR beta cDNA carried unique molecular identifiers. In TCRdb, the PCR reads were re-called with MiXCR into one record per CDR3 protein. Of around 440,000 distinct CDR3 sequences in the sample, less than 45% were seen once. There are 16 residues in the CDR3. CDR1 MNHNS and CDR2 SASEGT come from the germline V gene. With 6 bases removed from V and 3 bases from J, the gap between germline ends came to 19 bases. Concerning this clonotype: The target antigen is unknown.

J is TRBJ2-3 and V is TRBV6-1; D not certain. Specimen: blood. The receptor's source is a girl between 10 and 17 years old with multiple sclerosis. The CDR3 spells CASSPTSVRQTDTQYF. CDR3 bases: TGTGCCAGCAGCCCCACGAGTGTCCGGCAGACAGATACGCAGTATTTT.